This T cell receptor beta chain was recorded in a study of blood T cell repertoires in COVID-19. Study-wide background: Italy, Spain and the United States were the sources of the convalescent and acute COVID-19 samples. T cells, B-cell-depleted T cells, or PBMCs provided the cDNA or gDNA that served as material.

To note about this clone: The same CDR3 can be traced to other DNA sequences in this sample.

The V and J ends lost 5 bases and 4 bases, in that order; junction bases with no gene match: 6. The CDR3 has 14 residues. Per the germline V gene, CDR1 is SGHTA and CDR2 is FQGNSA. Original processing methods: Researchers report that nucleated cell counts were estimated from reference gene primer amplification. Only in-frame clones appear in the TCRdb table, and some are missing; sequencing was by immunoSEQ multiplex PCR. V and J calls and clone size are given by that table; D and trimming were obtained from the DNA. The table shows around 250,000 clones, with approximately 84% occurring only once. The sequence was collected from a woman aged 80 or over with acute or convalescent COVID-19. The V and J genes are TRBV7-2 and TRBJ2-3; 7 bases are shared with TRBD2. The sample was peripheral blood. The CDR3 sequence is CASSLGLDSDTQYF. The CDR3, as DNA: TGTGCCAGCAGCCTAGGACTAGACTCAGATACGCAGTATTTT.